Each of the 8 T cell receptor beta chains below was sequenced from the same sample in a study of circulating tumor DNA in untreated peripheral T-cell lymphoma. Clones were sequenced by immunoSEQ multiplex PCR, and TCRdb holds only the in-frame ones, with some missing. The table shows about 10,000 clones, with approximately 76% occurring only once. Sequencing used tumor tissue. The receptors were sampled from a human donor with peripheral T-cell lymphoma.

This chain uses TRBV14 with TRBJ2-1; no clear D gene. There are 12 residues in the CDR3. The germline CDR1 and CDR2 sequences are SGHDN and FVKESK. Trimming left V 3 bases short and J 12 bases short, with 12 bases between. CDR3 coding DNA: TGTGCCAGCAGCCAGATGTCCCGGATGCAGTTCTTC. This gives the protein CASSQMSRMQFF.

This clone was seen a handful of times. This chain uses TRBV18 with TRBJ1-1; 9 nucleotides line up with TRBD1. Germline V lookup: CDR1 KGHSH, CDR2 LQKENI. V trimming: 6 bases; J trimming: 5 bases; junction bases outside the gene matches: 7. CDR3 length: 14 amino acids. CDR3 nucleotides: TGTGCCAGCTCGCCGGACAGGGGACTGACTGAAGCTTTCTTT. Its translation: CASSPDRGLTEAFF.

For the CDR3, the DNA is TGTGCCAGCAGCCCCCAGACTAGTAGGGAAGAGACCCAGTACTTC. Its protein product is CASSPQTSREETQYF. The genes are TRBV14 and TRBJ2-5; D possibly corresponds to TRBD2 (6 bases). The germline V gene has CDR1 SGHDN and CDR2 FVKESK. This CDR3 comprises 15 residues. Trimming pared 4 bases from V and 3 bases from J, leaving 15 bases between.

The CDR3, as DNA: TGTGCCATCAGCGAAGGGACTGGACAGTGGAATGGCTACACCTTC. Translated: CAISEGTGQWNGYTF. The rearrangement joins TRBV6-8 to TRBJ1-2, with D maybe TRBD1 (6 bases). Germline CDR1 and CDR2: MNHGY and SAAAGT. V lost 10 bases, J lost 6 bases, and 24 bases lay in between. There are 15 residues in the CDR3.

This clone turned up a few times. The V gene is TRBV28, the J gene TRBJ1-3; unclear D gene. CDR1 and CDR2 from the germline V gene are MDHEN and SYDVKM. V lost 4 bases, J lost 0 bases, and 7 bases lay in between. CDR3 length: 14 amino acids. Here the CDR3 DNA reads TGTGCCAGCAGTTGGGAACTCTCTGGAAACACCATATATTTT. Protein sequence: CASSWELSGNTIYF.

The chain carries TRBV15 and TRBJ1-1; unclear D gene. V gave up 3 bases and J gave up 1 base, with 9 bases separating them. The germline CDR1 and CDR2 sequences are LNHNV and YYDKDF (reference sequence). This CDR3 is 14 amino acids long. The CDR3 DNA reads TGTGCCACCAGCAGCGGGGAGTCGAACACTGAAGCTTTCTTT. It yields the protein CATSSGESNTEAFF.

The chain couples TRBV6-8 to TRBJ2-3; D is perhaps TRBD1 or TRBD2 (5 bases each). V was shortened by 3 bases and J by 2 bases, with 9 bases between the two germline ends. The germline V gene has CDR1 MNHGY and CDR2 SAAAGT. The CDR3 has 14 amino acids. The CDR3 bases are TGTGCCAGCAGTTATGACGGGACCACAGATACGCAGTATTTT. It codes for CASSYDGTTDTQYF.

V gene TRBV4-1 combines with J gene TRBJ2-1, with TRBD2 matching 10 bases. This CDR3 spans 17 amino acids. Germline lookup yields CDR1 MGHRA and CDR2 YSYEKL. The V gene end was trimmed by 1 base and the J gene end by 6 bases; junction bases not matched to a gene: 9. CDR3 amino acids: CASSQVLLAGGRNEQFF. As DNA, the CDR3 is TGCGCCAGCAGCCAAGTCCTCTTAGCGGGGGGCCGCAATGAGCAGTTCTTC.